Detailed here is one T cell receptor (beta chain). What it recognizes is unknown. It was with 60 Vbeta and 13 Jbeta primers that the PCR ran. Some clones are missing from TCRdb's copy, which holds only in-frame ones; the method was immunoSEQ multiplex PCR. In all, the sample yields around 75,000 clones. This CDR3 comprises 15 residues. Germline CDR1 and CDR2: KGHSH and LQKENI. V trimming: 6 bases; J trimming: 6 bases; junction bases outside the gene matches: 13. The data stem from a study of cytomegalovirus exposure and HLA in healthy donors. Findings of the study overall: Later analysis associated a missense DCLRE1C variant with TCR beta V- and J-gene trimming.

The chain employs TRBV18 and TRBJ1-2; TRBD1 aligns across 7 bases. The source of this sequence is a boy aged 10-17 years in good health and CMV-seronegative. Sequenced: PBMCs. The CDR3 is CASSPALGGLDGYTF. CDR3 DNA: TGTGCCAGCTCCCCGGCCTTAGGGGGCCTAGATGGCTACACCTTC.